This T cell receptor (beta chain) came from a study of T cell changes during pregnancy in multiple sclerosis. Trimming left V 9 bases short and J 9 bases short, with 15 bases between. The CDR3 is 13 amino acids. Germline-derived CDR1 and CDR2 are LNHDA and SQIVND (reference sequence). This clone was counted only a few times. Measured with immunoSEQ multiplex PCR; TCRdb has only the in-frame clones, and not every one. The sample consists of fewer than 65,000 clones, 91% of them appearing once. The TCR originated in a female donor with multiple sclerosis, enrolled in a pregnancy study. This specimen was CD8+ T cells from peripheral blood mononuclear cells, taken after pregnancy. The chain joins TRBV19 to TRBJ1-6; D is perhaps TRBD1 (6 bases). The CDR3 DNA reads as TGTGCCAGCCTACAGGGTGTGGGTTCACCCCTCCACTTT. It encodes CASLQGVGSPLHF. Full variable domain (remainder filled in from reference TRBV19 and TRBJ1-6): DGGITQSPKYLFRKEGQNVTLSCEQNLNHDAMYWYRQDPGQGLRLIYYSQIVNDFQKGDIAEGYSVSREKKESFPLTVTSAQKNPTAFYLCASLQGVGSPLHFGNGTRLTVT.